These T cell receptor beta chains were read from a single sample in a study of radiotherapy plus CTLA-4 blockade in lung cancer. The assay was immunoSEQ multiplex PCR, and TCRdb's table has in-frame clones only and misses some. This table has 110,000 or so clones, roughly 74% appearing once. The source material was peripheral blood, sampled from a patient treated with radiotherapy plus ipilimumab. The receptors here all came from a human donor with non-small cell lung cancer who had a partial response to radiotherapy plus ipilimumab. CDR3s include the opening cysteine and the closing phenylalanine or tryptophan. The D gene is left open where the match is weak. For some rows the clone size is stated as once, few or many, or as a class when expanded; others skip it.

v_call	j_call	d_call	clone_size	cdr3_aa	cdr3_nt
TRBV28	TRBJ1-1	TRBD1	NA	CASSSTGGVGTEAFF	TGTGCCAGCAGTTCGACAGGGGGGGTGGGCACTGAAGCTTTCTTT
TRBV27	TRBJ2-7	TRBD2	NA	CASSFLREGYEQYF	TGTGCCAGCAGTTTTCTGCGGGAGGGATACGAGCAGTACTTC
TRBV18	TRBJ2-2	TRBD2	few	CASSHASGRSTGELFF	TGTGCCAGCTCACATGCCAGCGGGAGGAGTACCGGGGAGCTGTTTTTT
TRBV5-1	TRBJ2-2	TRBD2	once	CASSPGGGRGELFF	TGCGCCAGCAGCCCGGGAGGCGGTCGGGGGGAGCTGTTTTTT
TRBV19	TRBJ1-2	NA	NA	CASSIRTATYGYTF	TGTGCCAGTAGTATCCGGACAGCTACCTATGGCTACACCTTC
TRBV7-9	TRBJ1-2	TRBD1	NA	CASSSHPDRGNNYGYTF	TGTGCCAGCAGCTCACACCCGGACAGGGGAAATAACTATGGCTACACCTTC
TRBV19	TRBJ2-2	TRBD2	once	CASSLVGGLAGELFF	TGTGCCAGTAGTCTTGTCGGAGGACTAGCCGGGGAGCTGTTTTTT
TRBV30	TRBJ2-1	NA	NA	CAWSDTHNEQFF	TGTGCCTGGAGTGACACCCACAATGAGCAGTTCTTC
TRBV7-2	TRBJ1-2	NA	NA	CASSLSFSANYGYTF	TGTGCCAGCAGCTTAAGTTTTTCGGCTAACTATGGCTACACCTTC
TRBV4-3	TRBJ2-1	TRBD1	NA	CASSQDWGGTGKYNEQFF	TGCGCCAGCAGCCAAGATTGGGGCGGGACAGGGAAATACAATGAGCAGTTCTTC
TRBV27	TRBJ2-4	NA	NA	CASSTPGGKNIQYF	TGTGCCAGCAGTACCCCAGGGGGGAAAAACATTCAGTACTTC
TRBV2	TRBJ1-2	TRBD1	NA	CASSGQATYGYTF	TGTGCCAGCAGCGGACAGGCGACGTATGGCTACACCTTC
TRBV29-1	TRBJ1-2	NA	NA	CSVVHANYGYTF	TGCAGCGTTGTACACGCTAACTATGGCTACACCTTC
TRBV5-1	TRBJ2-2	NA	NA	CASSFKTVTGELFF	TGCGCCAGCAGCTTTAAGACAGTTACCGGGGAGCTGTTTTTT
TRBV28	TRBJ1-2	NA	many	CASSLALGLYGYTF	TGTGCCAGCAGTTTGGCGCTGGGCCTCTATGGCTACACCTTC
TRBV10-3	TRBJ1-1	TRBD1	NA	CAISPGQGVAEAFF	TGTGCCATCAGCCCTGGACAGGGTGTCGCTGAAGCTTTCTTT
TRBV19	TRBJ2-2	NA	NA	CASSIDRGTNTGELFF	TGTGCCAGTAGTATAGATAGGGGGACGAACACCGGGGAGCTGTTTTTT
TRBV7-2	TRBJ2-3	NA	NA	CASSLERAPDTQYF	TGTGCCAGCAGCTTAGAGCGGGCTCCAGATACGCAGTATTTT
TRBV11-3	TRBJ2-1	TRBD2	NA	CASSSVAGDYNEQFF	TGTGCCAGCAGCTCCGTAGCGGGAGACTACAATGAGCAGTTCTTC
TRBV18	TRBJ2-5	TRBD1	NA	CASSAIGQDVQGTQYF	TGTGCCAGCTCAGCCATCGGACAGGACGTCCAGGGGACCCAGTACTTC
TRBV11-2	TRBJ1-1	TRBD1	NA	CASTEGDSANTEAFF	TGTGCCAGCACGGAAGGGGACAGCGCGAACACTGAAGCTTTCTTT
TRBV28	TRBJ1-1	NA	NA	CASSSPEVEAFF	TGTGCCAGCAGTTCTCCCGAGGTTGAAGCTTTCTTT
TRBV6-5	TRBJ2-7	NA	NA	CASSLQGYEQYF	TGTGCCAGCAGCTTACAGGGCTACGAGCAGTACTTC
TRBV10-3	TRBJ2-3	TRBD2	NA	CAISESGLAGSTDTQYF	TGTGCCATCAGTGAGTCGGGACTAGCGGGGAGCACAGATACGCAGTATTTT
TRBV7-9	TRBJ2-1	NA	NA	CASQRLDSNEQFF	TGTGCCAGCCAGAGACTAGATTCGAATGAGCAGTTCTTC
TRBV5-1	TRBJ1-1	TRBD1	NA	CASSFRTGPNTEAFF	TGCGCCAGCAGCTTTCGGACAGGACCGAACACTGAAGCTTTCTTT
TRBV5-1	TRBJ1-5	TRBD1	NA	CAGSLGTGMGNQPQHF	TGCGCCGGCAGCTTGGGGACAGGGATGGGCAATCAGCCCCAGCATTTT
TRBV6-5	TRBJ1-1	NA	few	CASSPDIFEAFF	TGTGCCAGCAGCCCCGACATCTTTGAAGCTTTCTTT
TRBV2	TRBJ1-2	TRBD1	NA	CASSRTGATNYGYTF	TGTGCCAGCAGCCGGACAGGAGCTACTAACTATGGCTACACCTTC
TRBV6-1	TRBJ1-2	NA	NA	CASSDYVASRVFGYTF	TGTGCCAGCAGTGATTATGTTGCCAGTCGGGTGTTTGGCTACACCTTC
TRBV5-1	TRBJ2-7	NA	NA	CASSLEMSYEQYF	TGCGCCAGCAGCTTGGAAATGAGCTACGAGCAGTACTTC
TRBV10-3	TRBJ1-3	NA	NA	CAISGGDTIYF	TGTGCCATCAGTGGGGGCGACACCATATATTTT
TRBV6-1	TRBJ2-7	TRBD1	NA	CASSERDRAPKQYF	TGTGCCAGCAGTGAAAGGGACAGGGCTCCCAAGCAGTACTTC
TRBV7-9	TRBJ2-5	NA	NA	CASSNRDTLNF	TGTGCCAGCAGCAACCGGGACACCCTGAACTTC
TRBV7-9	TRBJ1-1	TRBD1	NA	CASSFTQGQGNTEAFF	TGTGCCAGCAGCTTTACTCAGGGACAGGGAAACACTGAAGCTTTCTTT
TRBV28	TRBJ1-2	NA	NA	CASSTGFYGYTF	TGTGCCAGCTCTACAGGTTTCTATGGCTACACCTTC
TRBV15	TRBJ2-2	TRBD1	NA	CATSRGQGDTGELFF	TGTGCCACCAGCAGAGGGCAGGGGGACACCGGGGAGCTGTTTTTT
TRBV28	TRBJ1-2	TRBD1	NA	CASVRTGYGYTF	TGTGCCAGCGTAAGGACAGGGTATGGCTACACCTTC
TRBV5-6	TRBJ2-2	NA	NA	CASSFRTYANTGELFF	TGTGCCAGCAGCTTCCGAACCTATGCGAACACCGGGGAGCTGTTTTTT
TRBV7-2	TRBJ1-1	NA	many	CASSLRWQDTEAFF	TGTGCCAGCAGCTTACGTTGGCAGGACACTGAAGCTTTCTTT
TRBV5-3	TRBJ2-3	NA	NA	CARSFPRPIRRDTQYF	TGTGCCAGAAGCTTTCCCCGGCCTATTCGGCGGGATACGCAGTATTTT
TRBV27	TRBJ2-3	TRBD2	once	CASSLSASIIGRADTQYF	TGTGCCAGCAGTTTATCTGCGTCCATCATAGGGAGGGCAGATACGCAGTATTTT
TRBV30	TRBJ1-5	NA	NA	CAWSRGNSNQPQHF	TGTGCCTGGAGTAGGGGAAATAGCAATCAGCCCCAGCATTTT
TRBV18	TRBJ1-3	NA	NA	CASSRGFGSSGNTIYF	TGTGCCAGCTCACGAGGATTCGGAAGCTCTGGAAACACCATATATTTT
TRBV5-4	TRBJ1-5	NA	few	CASSSWGSPNQPQHF	TGTGCCAGCAGCTCATGGGGCAGTCCCAATCAGCCCCAGCATTTT
TRBV30	TRBJ2-7	NA	NA	CAWGRSSYEQYF	TGTGCCTGGGGGCGCAGCTCCTACGAGCAGTACTTC
TRBV5-6	TRBJ2-6	NA	NA	CASSLAQGNSGANVLTF	TGTGCCAGCAGCTTGGCCCAGGGAAACTCTGGGGCCAACGTCCTGACTTTC
TRBV2	TRBJ2-4	NA	NA	CASSEGQGRGDIQYF	TGTGCCAGCAGTGAAGGTCAGGGGAGAGGGGACATTCAGTACTTC
TRBV11-3	TRBJ1-1	TRBD1	once	CASSPGQGAGNTEAFF	TGTGCCAGCAGCCCTGGACAGGGGGCAGGGAACACTGAAGCTTTCTTT